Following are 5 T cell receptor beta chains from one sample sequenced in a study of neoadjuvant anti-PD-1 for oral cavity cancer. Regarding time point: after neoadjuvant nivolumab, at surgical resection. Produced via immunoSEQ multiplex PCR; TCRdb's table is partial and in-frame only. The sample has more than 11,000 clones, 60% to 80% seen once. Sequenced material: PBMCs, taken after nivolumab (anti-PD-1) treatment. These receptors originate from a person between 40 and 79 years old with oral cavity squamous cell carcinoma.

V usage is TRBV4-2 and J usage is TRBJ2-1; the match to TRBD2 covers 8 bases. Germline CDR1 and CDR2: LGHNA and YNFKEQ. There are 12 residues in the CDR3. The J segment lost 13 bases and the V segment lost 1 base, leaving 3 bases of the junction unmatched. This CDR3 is CASSQGGLAQFF. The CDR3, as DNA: TGTGCCAGCAGCCAAGGCGGACTAGCTCAGTTCTTC.

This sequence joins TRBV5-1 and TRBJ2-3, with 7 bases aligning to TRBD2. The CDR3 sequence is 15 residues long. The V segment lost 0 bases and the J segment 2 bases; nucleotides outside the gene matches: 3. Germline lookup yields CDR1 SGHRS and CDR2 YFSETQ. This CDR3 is CASSLEGRDTDTQYF. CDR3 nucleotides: TGCGCCAGCAGCTTGGAGGGGAGGGACACAGATACGCAGTATTTT.

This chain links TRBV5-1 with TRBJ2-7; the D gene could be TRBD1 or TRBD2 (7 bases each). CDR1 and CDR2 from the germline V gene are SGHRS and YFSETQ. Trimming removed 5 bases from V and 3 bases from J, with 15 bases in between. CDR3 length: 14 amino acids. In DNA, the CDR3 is TGCGCCAGCAGAGAGCGGGACAGCCTCTACGAGCAGTACTTC. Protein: CASRERDSLYEQYF.

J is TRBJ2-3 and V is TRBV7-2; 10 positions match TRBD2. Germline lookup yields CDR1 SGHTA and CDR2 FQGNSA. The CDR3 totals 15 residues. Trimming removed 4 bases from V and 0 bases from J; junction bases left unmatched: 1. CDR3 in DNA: TGTGCCAGCAGCTCTAGCGGGAGCAGCACAGATACGCAGTATTTT. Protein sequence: CASSSSGSSTDTQYF.

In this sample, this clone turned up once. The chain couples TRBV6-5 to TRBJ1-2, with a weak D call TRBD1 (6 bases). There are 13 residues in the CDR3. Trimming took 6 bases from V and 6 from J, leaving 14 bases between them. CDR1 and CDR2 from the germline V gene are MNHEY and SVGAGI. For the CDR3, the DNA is TGTGCCAGCAGCTCCGGGACACGCGATGGCTACACCTTC. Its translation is CASSSGTRDGYTF.